A selection of T cell receptor beta chains follows, all from one sample in a study of cytomegalovirus exposure and HLA in healthy donors. Produced via immunoSEQ multiplex PCR; TCRdb's table is partial and in-frame only. The data show some 130,000 clones, approximately 83% seen once. Sequencing was carried out using PBMCs. The receptors shown here come from a girl aged 2-10 years in good health and CMV-seronegative. Each CDR3 is given with its conserved first and last residue. The D gene is left open where the match is weak. Clone size, where shown, is once, few, many, or a class for clones that have expanded.

abundance,j_gene,d_gene,v_gene,CDR3nt,CDR3aa
-,TRBJ2-5,-,TRBV2,TGTGCCAGCAGAGCCCCCGGACTCCAAGAGACCCAGTACTTC,CASRAPGLQETQYF
-,TRBJ2-7,-,TRBV5-1,TGCGCCAGCAGCTTACTACCGACTCGCACCTACGAGCAGTACTTC,CASSLLPTRTYEQYF
-,TRBJ2-7,TRBD2,TRBV2,TGTGCCAGCACTGGGACTAGCGGGTGGTACGAGCAGTACTTC,CASTGTSGWYEQYF
-,TRBJ2-1,TRBD1,TRBV7-7,TGTGCTAGCAGCTCGACAGGGGATTTAAACAATGAGCAGTTCTTC,CASSSTGDLNNEQFF
-,TRBJ2-1,-,TRBV9,TGTGCCAGCAGCCCCTACTTCTACAATGAGCAGTTCTTC,CASSPYFYNEQFF
-,TRBJ2-1,-,TRBV27,TGTGCCAGCAGTTTACGAGCAAACAATGAGCAGTTCTTC,CASSLRANNEQFF
-,TRBJ2-7,-,TRBV2,TGTGCCAGCAGTGCCAGCGGGTCCTCCTACGAGCAGTACTTC,CASSASGSSYEQYF
-,TRBJ2-7,TRBD1,TRBV19,TGTGCCAGTAGTATCCAAGGACAGGGGTTGGATTTCTACGAGCAGTACTTC,CASSIQGQGLDFYEQYF
-,TRBJ1-1,TRBD1,TRBV7-8,TGTGCCAGCGGAAACAGGGGGGACACTGAAGCTTTCTTT,CASGNRGDTEAFF
-,TRBJ2-7,TRBD1,TRBV5-6,TGTGCCAGCAGCTCCGGGACAGGGGCCTACGAGCAGTACTTC,CASSSGTGAYEQYF
-,TRBJ2-5,TRBD2,TRBV6-6,TGTGCCAGCAGTCAATTAGCGGGGGAAGGCTCGGGGACCCAGTACTTC,CASSQLAGEGSGTQYF
-,TRBJ2-7,TRBD1,TRBV25-1,TGTGCCAGCAGTGAATGGGACAGGGCCTCCAACGAGCAGTACTTC,CASSEWDRASNEQYF
-,TRBJ2-7,TRBD1,TRBV15,TGTGCCACCAGCAGAGATGGAGGGACAGGGTCTGACGAGCAGTACTTC,CATSRDGGTGSDEQYF
-,TRBJ1-5,TRBD1,TRBV27,TGTGCCAGCAGTTTATTCGGACAGGGAGGGGCTCAGCCCCAGCATTTT,CASSLFGQGGAQPQHF
-,TRBJ1-1,TRBD1,TRBV5-8,TGTGCCAGCAGCTTCCACAGGGGGCCGGGCACTGAAGCTTTCTTT,CASSFHRGPGTEAFF
-,TRBJ1-5,-,TRBV5-1,TGCGCCAGCAGCTTGAACGCAGGGGATGGCAATCAGCCCCAGCATTTT,CASSLNAGDGNQPQHF
-,TRBJ2-7,TRBD2,TRBV7-2,TGTGCCAGCAGCTTACAGGCTAGCGGGGGCGAGCAGTACTTC,CASSLQASGGEQYF
-,TRBJ2-5,TRBD2,TRBV15,TGTGCCACCAGCACGGGACTAGCGGGGTCCCAAGAGACCCAGTACTTC,CATSTGLAGSQETQYF
once,TRBJ1-5,-,TRBV6-5,TGTGCCACCAACGAGAGACAGAGCAATCAGCCCCAGCATTTT,CATNERQSNQPQHF
-,TRBJ2-5,TRBD2,TRBV4-3,TGCGCCAGCAGCCCTAGCGGGGGCTACCAAGAGACCCAGTACTTC,CASSPSGGYQETQYF
-,TRBJ2-5,TRBD1,TRBV5-1,TGCGCCAGCAGCTTGAGGGGACAGCCACAAGAGACCCAGTACTTC,CASSLRGQPQETQYF
-,TRBJ2-7,TRBD1,TRBV6-1,TGTGCCAGCAGCCTGACAGGGGGTGACGAGCAGTACTTC,CASSLTGGDEQYF
few,TRBJ2-1,-,TRBV4-1,TGCGCCAGCAGCCCACTGGTTAAAGATAGCTCCTACAATGAGCAGTTCTTC,CASSPLVKDSSYNEQFF
-,TRBJ2-7,TRBD1,TRBV30,TGTGCCTGGAAAGAATTCGACAGGGAGCACGAGCAGTACTTC,CAWKEFDREHEQYF
-,TRBJ2-7,TRBD2,TRBV7-6,TGTGCCAGCAGCTCCCAGATACTAGCGCCAGCCCACGAGCAGTACTTC,CASSSQILAPAHEQYF
few,TRBJ1-2,TRBD1,TRBV30,TGTGCCTGGAGTGTACCGACAGGGGGCTATGGCTACACCTTC,CAWSVPTGGYGYTF
-,TRBJ2-5,-,TRBV28,TGTGCCAGCAGCCTTCGTGGTGAGCAGTACTTC,CASSLRGEQYF
-,TRBJ2-3,-,TRBV7-3,TGTGCCAGCAGCTTGGGGACTGCAGATACGCAGTATTTT,CASSLGTADTQYF
-,TRBJ1-3,-,TRBV25-1,TGTGCCAGCAGTGATGACAGAAGCACGGAATCTGGAAACACCATATATTTT,CASSDDRSTESGNTIYF
-,TRBJ1-1,TRBD1,TRBV4-1,TGCGCCAGCAGCCCGACACAGGGGATGAACACTGAAGCTTTCTTT,CASSPTQGMNTEAFF
few,TRBJ1-2,TRBD1,TRBV28,TGTGCCAGCAGTTTAAGAGGGACAGGGGGGTCTGGCTACACCTTC,CASSLRGTGGSGYTF
-,TRBJ2-7,TRBD2,TRBV5-1,TGCGCCAGCAGCTCGGGACTAGCGGGGGGGTACCACGAGCAGTACTTC,CASSSGLAGGYHEQYF
-,TRBJ1-4,-,TRBV7-6,TGTGCCAGCAGCTTAGGTGCGCTATCAATTGGTGGTAATGAAAAACTGTTTTTT,CASSLGALSIGGNEKLFF
-,TRBJ1-6,-,TRBV19,TGTGCCAGTTCCCCCCGACAGAATTCACCCCTCCACTTT,CASSPRQNSPLHF
-,TRBJ2-7,-,TRBV29-1,TGCAGCGTTGTATCAGGGTCCTACGAGCAGTACTTC,CSVVSGSYEQYF
few,TRBJ1-2,-,TRBV7-9,TGTGCCAGCAGCTTACGGGGGAGGGATGGCTACACCTTC,CASSLRGRDGYTF
-,TRBJ1-1,-,TRBV28,TGTGCCAGCAGTTTGAACAGGGCACCTGAGAGGACTGAAGCTTTCTTT,CASSLNRAPERTEAFF
-,TRBJ2-5,-,TRBV11-2,TGTGCCAGCAGCCGGGGAAGAGGCGAGACCCAGTACTTC,CASSRGRGETQYF
-,TRBJ1-1,-,TRBV11-2,TGTGCCAGCAGCTTAACGAACGGGAACACTGAAGCTTTCTTT,CASSLTNGNTEAFF
-,TRBJ2-5,-,TRBV28,TGTGCCAGCAGAGATAGAACCAAAGGAGGGTTCCAAGAGACCCAGTACTTC,CASRDRTKGGFQETQYF
-,TRBJ2-7,-,TRBV5-6,TGTGCCAGCAGCTTAATGCTCAACGGAGCCTACGAGCAGTACTTC,CASSLMLNGAYEQYF
-,TRBJ1-1,TRBD1,TRBV13,TGTGCCAGCAGCTCGGGACAGGGCATGAACACTGAAGCTTTCTTT,CASSSGQGMNTEAFF
-,TRBJ2-7,TRBD2,TRBV19,TGTGCCAGTAGTCCCAGCGGGAGTGGCTACGAGCAGTACTTC,CASSPSGSGYEQYF
few,TRBJ2-3,TRBD2,TRBV29-1,TGCAGCGTTGAAGATTGGGACCCAACTAGCGGGAGGGCAACAGATACGCAGTATTTT,CSVEDWDPTSGRATDTQYF
-,TRBJ2-7,-,TRBV5-6,TGTGCCAGCAGCTTCGCCCCGGGAGCCCACGTATACGAGCAGTACTTC,CASSFAPGAHVYEQYF
few,TRBJ2-7,-,TRBV5-6,TGTGCCAGCAGCCCAGCAGGTCGCCACGAGCAGTACTTC,CASSPAGRHEQYF
-,TRBJ1-2,-,TRBV5-1,TGCGCCAGCGGAGATATAACGGGAGCTAACTATGGCTACACCTTC,CASGDITGANYGYTF
-,TRBJ1-1,-,TRBV21-1,TGTGCCAGCAGCAAACAGGGGATGAACACTGAAGCTTTCTTT,CASSKQGMNTEAFF
-,TRBJ1-2,-,TRBV15,TGTGCCACCAGCCCGCGCAGGGAAAACTATGGCTACACCTTC,CATSPRRENYGYTF
-,TRBJ1-3,-,TRBV12-5,TGTGCTAGTGGTTTGGCGGGGAAGGTGGCTGGAAACACCATATATTTT,CASGLAGKVAGNTIYF
-,TRBJ2-3,-,TRBV19,TGTGCCAGTAGTATTGCGGGGCGGGCGAACACAGATACGCAGTATTTT,CASSIAGRANTDTQYF